This T cell receptor beta chain appears in the sequencing data of a study of cytomegalovirus exposure and HLA in healthy donors. A remark on this clone: Its antigen is not known.

PCR amplification relied on 60 Vbeta primers (plus 13 Jbeta primers). Assay: immunoSEQ multiplex PCR; the TCRdb copy retains only in-frame clones and omits some. Of 150,000 to 200,000 clones listed, approximately 70% are singletons. Healthy bone marrow donors made up the donors. Study-wide findings and caveats: CMV serostatus was the only immune exposure information that was available.

Germline V CDR1 and CDR2: SGHNT, YENEEA. Unmatched junction bases numbered 7, after V lost 1 base and J lost 5 bases. This CDR3 has 15 amino acids. This TCR was recovered from a human donor in good health. This chain joins TRBV11-3 and TRBJ2-5; 7 bases align to TRBD2. Sequencing was carried out using PBMCs. The CDR3 DNA sequence: TGTGCCAGCAGCTTAGTTAGCGGGCCCAGGGAGACCCAGTACTTC. Translation gives CASSLVSGPRETQYF.